Below, 25 T cell receptor beta chains from the same sample are listed, as sequenced in a study of glioma-infiltrating T cells. Amplification of TCR alpha and beta CDR3 regions from RNA used iRepertoire nested multiplex PCR. TCRdb re-called the multiplex PCR reads with MiXCR, one entry per CDR3 protein. The profile shows about 140,000 distinct CDR3 sequences, roughly two fifths of them singletons. The material sequenced was glioma tissue, nonneoplastic brain tissue, or PBMCs (not recorded which). These receptors were taken from a human donor with low-grade glioma or glioblastoma, undergoing nonglioma brain surgery, or in good health (not recorded which).

The chain links TRBV12-3 or TRBV12-4 to TRBJ2-1; D is tentatively TRBD1 or TRBD2 (5 bases each). The germline V and J ends were trimmed by 6 bases and 8 bases, with 14 bases remaining between them. This CDR3 has 13 amino acids. The CDR3 protein is CASRDWDGDEQFF. The CDR3 coding sequence is TGTGCCAGCAGGGACTGGGACGGGGATGAGCAGTTCTTC.

The chain couples TRBV28 to TRBJ2-2; D possibly corresponds to TRBD2 (5 bases). The CDR3 length is 15 residues. Trimming cost V 5 bases and J 2 bases, with 12 bases left between them. Germline-derived CDR1 and CDR2 are MDHEN and SYDVKM. The CDR3 DNA is TGTGCCAGCAGTCCGCGGACTCTTAACACCGGGGAGCTGTTTTTT. Translated, it gives CASSPRTLNTGELFF.

This clonotype was recorded at least ten times. The rearrangement joins TRBV25-1 to TRBJ2-7, with 7 bases matching TRBD1. This CDR3 spans 13 amino acids. V gave up 10 bases and J gave up 0 bases; unmatched junction bases: 6. Germline V CDR1 and CDR2: MGHDK, SYGVNS. This CDR3 reads CATSTGSSYEQYF. CDR3 sequence (DNA): TGTGCCACCTCGACAGGGAGCTCCTACGAGCAGTACTTC.

CDR3 residues: CASTKGLDKYTDTQYF. CDR3 in DNA: TGTGCCAGCACCAAAGGGTTAGACAAATACACAGATACGCAGTATTTT. This sequence joins TRBV2 and TRBJ2-3; D remains ambiguous. The V end lost 7 bases, the J end lost 2 bases, and 19 bases lay between the germline ends. The CDR3 runs 16 residues. Per the germline V gene, CDR1 is SNHLY and CDR2 is FYNNEI. Supplemented by reference TRBV2 and TRBJ2-3, the full variable domain reads EPEVTQTPSHQVTQMGQEVILRCVPISNHLYFYWYRQILGQKVEFLVSFYNNEISEKSEIFDDQFSVERPDGSNFTLKIRSTKLEDSAMYFCASTKGLDKYTDTQYFGPGTRLTVL.

In this sample, this clonotype turned up a few times. The genes are TRBV18 and TRBJ2-7; 10 bases align to TRBD2. Germline CDR1 reads KGHSH; CDR2 reads LQKENI. V lost 2 bases to trimming and J lost 3 bases; unmatched junction nucleotides: 4. The CDR3 totals 15 residues. CDR3 in DNA: TGTGCCAGCTCACCAAATAGCGGGGGGTTCTACGAGCAGTACTTC. Its protein is CASSPNSGGFYEQYF.

Regarding this clonotype: At one end the junction does not follow the germline gene, possibly because of a read error. The chain couples TRBV7-2 to TRBJ2-5; D unresolved. This CDR3 comprises 12 residues. Germline V lookup: CDR1 SGHTA, CDR2 FQGNSA. The CDR3, as DNA: TGTGCCCGCAGCTCCACTGGGGAGACCCAGTACTTC. Its protein product is CARSSTGETQYF. Complete variable domain (other parts from reference TRBV7-2 and TRBJ2-5): GAGVSQSPSNKVTEKGKDVELRCDPISGHTALYWYRQSLGQGLEFLIYFQGNSAPDKSGLPSDRFSAERTGGSVSTLTIQRTQQEDSAVYLCARSSTGETQYFGPGTRLLVL.

This chain links TRBV11-2 with TRBJ1-1; D is unclear. Germline CDR1 reads SGHAT; CDR2 reads FQNNGV. CDR3 length equals 14 residues. V gave up 5 bases and J gave up 4 bases, with 14 bases separating them. The DNA for the CDR3 is TGTGCCAGCAGCCCCTCCGAGGCGAGCACTGAAGCTTTCTTT. Translation: CASSPSEASTEAFF. Full variable domain (outside the CDR3, taken from reference TRBV11-2 and TRBJ1-1): EAGVAQSPRYKIIEKRQSVAFWCNPISGHATLYWYQQILGQGPKLLIQFQNNGVVDDSQLPKDRFSAERLKGVDSTLKIQPAKLEDSAVYLCASSPSEASTEAFFGQGTRLTVV.

This clonotype was seen repeatedly, ten times or more. The chain links TRBV6-2 or TRBV6-3 to TRBJ2-1, with D uncertain. The CDR3 is 11 residues long. Trimming left V 6 bases short and J 6 bases short, with 6 bases between. From germline, CDR1 is MNHEY and CDR2 SVGEGT. The CDR3 coding sequence is TGTGCCAGCAGAGGAAGCAATGAGCAGTTCTTC. Translating gives CASRGSNEQFF.

J is TRBJ1-1 and V is TRBV7-6; D remains unclear. The CDR3 spans 13 residues. Germline values: CDR1 SGHVS, CDR2 FNYEAQ. V lost 5 bases to trimming and J lost 1 base, with 8 bases between them. DNA of the CDR3: TGTGCCAGCAGCGCTCAGACGAACACTGAAGCTTTCTTT. This translates into CASSAQTNTEAFF. Variable domain in full (rest from reference TRBV7-6 and TRBJ1-1): GAGVSQSPRYKVTKRGQDVALRCDPISGHVSLYWYRQALGQGPEFLTYFNYEAQQDKSGLPNDRFSAERPEGSISTLTIQRTEQRDSAMYRCASSAQTNTEAFFGQGTRLTVV.

V usage is TRBV6-2 or TRBV6-3 and J usage is TRBJ2-1; 11 bases map to TRBD2. The CDR3 runs 15 residues. The germline gives CDR1 MNHEY, CDR2 SVGEGT. The J segment lost 2 bases and the V segment lost 5 bases, leaving 2 bases of the junction unmatched. The CDR3 DNA reads TGTGCCAGCAGTCGTAGCGGGGGGGCCTACAATGAGCAGTTCTTC. Translated: CASSRSGGAYNEQFF.

This clonotype has a count of ten or more. The CDR3 region is CASSPLAGTDTQYF. The CDR3 nucleotides are TGTGCCAGCAGCCCACTAGCGGGGACAGATACGCAGTATTTT. The J gene is TRBJ2-3, the V gene TRBV28; 10 nucleotides align to TRBD2. CDR1 is MDHEN and CDR2 is SYDVKM in the germline V gene. J gave up 3 bases and V 6 bases, and 3 bases lay outside the gene matches. This CDR3 contains 14 residues. The variable domain in full, completed from reference TRBV28 and TRBJ2-3, reads DVKVTQSSRYLVKRTGEKVFLECVQDMDHENMFWYRQDPGLGLRLIYFSYDVKMKEKGDIPEGYSVSREKKERFSLILESASTNQTSMYLCASSPLAGTDTQYFGPGTRLTVL.

This clonotype was counted a few times. This chain connects TRBV7-2 to TRBJ1-1; a weak D match, TRBD1 (6 bases). Germline V CDR1 and CDR2: SGHTA, FQGNSA. This CDR3 region has 16 residues. Trimming left V 2 bases short and J 4 bases short, with 17 bases between. The CDR3 reads CASSLSGGTSLTEAFF. In DNA form, the CDR3 reads TGTGCCAGCAGCTTATCGGGTGGGACATCTCTCACTGAAGCTTTCTTT.

The gene calls are TRBV4-3 and TRBJ1-1; D remains unclear. Deletions cut 0 bases from V and 1 base from J, with 6 bases between. The CDR3 is made up of 14 amino acids. Germline V gene lookup returns CDR1 LGHNA and CDR2 YSLEER. CDR3 sequence: CASSQDTANTEAFF. Here the CDR3 DNA reads TGCGCCAGCAGCCAAGATACAGCGAACACTGAAGCTTTCTTT.

The chain links TRBV6-1 to TRBJ2-3; 10 nucleotides line up with TRBD2. Germline V gene data show CDR1 as MNHNS and CDR2 as SASEGT. This CDR3 is built from 15 residues. J gave up 3 bases and V 7 bases, and 7 bases lay outside the gene matches. The CDR3, as DNA: TGTGCCAGCACCCTACTAGCGGGAAGTACAGATACGCAGTATTTT. Protein: CASTLLAGSTDTQYF.

There are a few counts of this clonotype. This chain's CDR3 is CASIRVRDSEAFF. In DNA form, the CDR3 reads TGCGCCAGCATAAGAGTTAGAGACAGTGAAGCTTTCTTT. The J gene is TRBJ1-1, the V gene TRBV10-2; D is possibly TRBD1 (5 bases). V lost 7 bases and J lost 7, with 16 bases in between. CDR1 WSHSY and CDR2 SAAADI come from the germline V gene. The length of the CDR3 is 13 residues.

This clonotype was found a few times. The rearrangement joins TRBV6-1 to TRBJ1-1, with D possibly being TRBD1 (6 bases). The CDR3 spans 11 residues. V was trimmed by 6 bases and J by 10 bases, leaving 12 bases between them. CDR1 and CDR2 from the germline V gene are MNHNS and SASEGT. The DNA for the CDR3 is TGTGCCAGCAGCACGGGGGGCCCAGCTTTCTTT. Translation gives CASSTGGPAFF.

The chain is built from TRBV6-1 and TRBJ1-3; no definite D call. The V end was cut by 6 bases, the J end by 0 bases, with 12 bases between. Germline V lookup: CDR1 MNHNS, CDR2 SASEGT. CDR3 length: 15 residues. The CDR3 spells CASSRGPDSGNTIYF. In nucleotides, the CDR3 is TGTGCCAGCAGCCGCGGCCCGGACTCTGGAAACACCATATATTTT.

V is TRBV25-1 and J is TRBJ1-6, with D unresolved. V was pared by 3 bases and J by 5 bases, with 8 bases between. Germline V gene lookup returns CDR1 MGHDK and CDR2 SYGVNS. The CDR3 length is 14 residues. The CDR3 DNA follows: TGTGCCAGCAGTGATTATAGGGATAATTCACCCCTCCACTTT. Its protein product is CASSDYRDNSPLHF.

This clonotype has a count of ten or more. This chain connects TRBV19 to TRBJ2-7, with TRBD2 as a possible D gene (6 bases). CDR1 and CDR2 from the germline V gene are LNHDA and SQIVND (reference sequence). There are 13 residues in the CDR3. V was cut by 5 bases and J by 1 base, with 9 bases left in between. The CDR3 nucleotides read TGTGCCAGTAGTCTGACTAGTTCCTACGAGCAGTACTTC. The encoded protein is CASSLTSSYEQYF.

The rearrangement links TRBV27 to TRBJ1-3; no clear D gene. The CDR3 runs 15 residues. Trimming took off 5 bases at V and 0 bases at J, with 11 bases between the two ends. Germline V gene sequence: CDR1 MNHEY, CDR2 SMNVEV (reference sequence). The DNA for the CDR3 is TGTGCCAGCAGTGGCGACGGGAGCTCTGGAAACACCATATATTTT. This translates into CASSGDGSSGNTIYF.

The V call is TRBV28, the J call TRBJ1-2, with 9 bases that match TRBD1. The junction had 14 bases not matched to a gene; V was cut back by 4 bases and J by 8 bases. In germline, CDR1 is MDHEN, CDR2 SYDVKM. The CDR3 runs 16 residues. CDR3 DNA: TGTGCCAGCAGTTCAAACCCGGGACAGGGTCTAAGAGGCTACACCTTC. It specifies CASSSNPGQGLRGYTF.

The chain uses TRBV18 and TRBJ2-5; tentative D call: TRBD2 (7 bases). This CDR3 comprises 14 residues. Germline V CDR1 and CDR2: KGHSH, LQKENI. Deletions cut 5 bases from V and 4 bases from J, with 14 bases between. The CDR3 reads CASSSGEGSETQYF. CDR3 DNA sequence: TGTGCCAGCTCATCAGGGGAGGGATCAGAGACCCAGTACTTC.

The rearrangement uses TRBV6-6 and TRBJ2-3; 11 nucleotides align to TRBD2. This CDR3 is built from 17 residues. Trimming took 0 bases from V and 5 from J; bases not matched to a gene: 7. The germline gives CDR1 MNHNY, CDR2 SVGAGI (reference sequence). CDR3: CASSYSMVAGGEDTQYF. CDR3 nucleotide sequence: TGTGCCAGCAGTTACTCGATGGTAGCGGGAGGGGAAGATACGCAGTATTTT.

This chain links TRBV5-1 with TRBJ1-2; D remains unclear. Trimming took off 0 bases at V and 1 base at J, with 10 bases between the two ends. The CDR3 runs to 15 residues. Germline V gene lookup returns CDR1 SGHRS and CDR2 YFSETQ. The DNA of the CDR3 is TGCGCCAGCAGCTTGGAAGCAGCATATAACTATGGCTACACCTTC. It specifies CASSLEAAYNYGYTF. Using reference TRBV5-1 and TRBJ1-2 for the parts outside the CDR3, the full variable domain is KAGVTQTPRYLIKTRGQQVTLSCSPISGHRSVSWYQQTPGQGLQFLFEYFSETQRNKGNFPGRFSGRQFSNSRSEMNVSTLELGDSALYLCASSLEAAYNYGYTFGSGTRLTVV.

The V and J genes are TRBV6-6 and TRBJ2-1, with D maybe TRBD2 (6 bases). Germline values: CDR1 MNHNY, CDR2 SVGAGI (reference sequence). The V and J ends lost 0 bases and 8 bases respectively, with 11 bases between them. This CDR3 has 14 residues. Written as DNA, the CDR3 is TGTGCCAGCAGTTACTCGACCGGGGGATATGAGCAGTTCTTC. Encoded protein: CASSYSTGGYEQFF.